This T cell receptor beta chain comes out of a study of blood T cell repertoires in COVID-19. As for the study in general: Italy, Spain and the United States were the sources of the convalescent and acute COVID-19 samples. T cells, B-cell-depleted T cells, or PBMCs provided the cDNA or gDNA that served as material.

In the authors' workflow: Estimation of nucleated cell counts was performed using reference gene primer amplification. Measured with immunoSEQ multiplex PCR; TCRdb has only the in-frame clones, and not every one. V and J calls and clone size are copied from that table; D and trimming were computed from the DNA. The sample has 400,000 to 450,000 clones; more than 80% are singletons. The V and J ends lost 5 bases and 9 bases respectively, with 20 bases between them. CDR1 and CDR2 from the germline V gene are LNHDA and SQIVND (reference sequence). This CDR3 region has 15 residues. The chain is built from TRBV19 and TRBJ1-5; D is uncertain. The sequence was obtained from a woman in her twenties or thirties with active or convalescent COVID-19. The sample taken for sequencing was peripheral blood. This CDR3 is CASSPLRESNWPQHF. CDR3 nucleotides: TGTGCCAGTAGTCCCCTACGGGAGTCCAATTGGCCCCAGCATTTT.